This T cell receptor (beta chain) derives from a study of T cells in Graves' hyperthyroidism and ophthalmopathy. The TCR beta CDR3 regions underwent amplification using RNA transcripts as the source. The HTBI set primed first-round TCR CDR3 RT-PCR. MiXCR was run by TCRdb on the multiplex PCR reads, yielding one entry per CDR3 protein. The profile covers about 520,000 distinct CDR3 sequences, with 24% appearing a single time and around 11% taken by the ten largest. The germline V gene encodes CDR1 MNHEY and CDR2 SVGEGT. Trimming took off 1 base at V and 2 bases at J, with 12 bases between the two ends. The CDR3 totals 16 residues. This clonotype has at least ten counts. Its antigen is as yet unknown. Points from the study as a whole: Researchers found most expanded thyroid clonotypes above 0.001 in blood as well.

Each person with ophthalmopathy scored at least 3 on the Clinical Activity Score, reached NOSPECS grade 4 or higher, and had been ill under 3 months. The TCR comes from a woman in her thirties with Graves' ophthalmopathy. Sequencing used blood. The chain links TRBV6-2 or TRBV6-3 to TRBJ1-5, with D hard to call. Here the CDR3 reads CASSYFVGAGNQPQHF. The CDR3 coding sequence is TGTGCCAGCAGTTACTTTGTGGGCGCAGGCAATCAGCCCCAGCATTTT.